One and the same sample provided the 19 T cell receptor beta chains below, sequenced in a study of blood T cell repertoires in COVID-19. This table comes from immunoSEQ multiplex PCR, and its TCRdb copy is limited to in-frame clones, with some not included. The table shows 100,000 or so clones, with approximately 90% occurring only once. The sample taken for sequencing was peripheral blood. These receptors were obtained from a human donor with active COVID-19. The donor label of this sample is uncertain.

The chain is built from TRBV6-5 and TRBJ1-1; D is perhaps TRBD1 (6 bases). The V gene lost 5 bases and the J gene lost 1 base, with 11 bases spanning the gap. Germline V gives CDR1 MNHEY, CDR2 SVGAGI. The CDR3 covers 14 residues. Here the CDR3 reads CASSITRGNTEAFF. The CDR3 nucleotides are TGTGCCAGCAGTATTACCAGGGGGAACACTGAAGCTTTCTTT.

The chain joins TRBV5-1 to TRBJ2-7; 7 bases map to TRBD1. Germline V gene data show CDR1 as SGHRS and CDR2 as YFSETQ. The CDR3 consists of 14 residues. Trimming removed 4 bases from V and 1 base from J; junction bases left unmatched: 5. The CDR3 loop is CASSVGQASYEQYF. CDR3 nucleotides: TGCGCCAGCAGCGTAGGACAGGCGTCCTACGAGCAGTACTTC.

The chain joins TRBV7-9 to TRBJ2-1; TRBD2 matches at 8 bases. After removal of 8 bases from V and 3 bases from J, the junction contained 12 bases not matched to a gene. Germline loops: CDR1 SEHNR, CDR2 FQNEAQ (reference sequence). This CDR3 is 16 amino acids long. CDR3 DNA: TGTGCCAGCCCTCCCCGGAGCGGGGGTCTCTACAATGAGCAGTTCTTC. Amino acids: CASPPRSGGLYNEQFF.

Written as DNA, the CDR3 is TGTGCCAGCAGCTTAGAGGGTCGGGGGGCCTACAATGAGCAGTTCTTC. Translation: CASSLEGRGAYNEQFF. The chain carries TRBV11-2 and TRBJ2-1; TRBD2 matches at 7 bases. CDR1 and CDR2 (germline): SGHAT, FQNNGV. The ends lost 0 bases at V and 2 bases at J; junction bases unmatched: 4. The CDR3 has 16 residues.

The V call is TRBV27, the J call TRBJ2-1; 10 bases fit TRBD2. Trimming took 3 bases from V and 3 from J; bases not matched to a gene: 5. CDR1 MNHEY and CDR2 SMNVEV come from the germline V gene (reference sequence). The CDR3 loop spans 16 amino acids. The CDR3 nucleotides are TGTGCCAGCAGTTTCCGATTAGCGGGAGGCTACAATGAGCAGTTCTTC. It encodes CASSFRLAGGYNEQFF.

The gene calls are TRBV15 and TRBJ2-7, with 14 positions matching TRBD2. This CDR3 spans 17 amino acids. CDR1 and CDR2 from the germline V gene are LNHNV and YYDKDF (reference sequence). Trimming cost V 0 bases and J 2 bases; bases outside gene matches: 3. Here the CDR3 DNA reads TGTGCCACCAGCAGAGATAGGGGACTAGCGGGGGCCTACGAGCAGTACTTC. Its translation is CATSRDRGLAGAYEQYF.

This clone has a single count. This CDR3 reads CAISESGGSGDLHEQFF. CDR3 sequence (DNA): TGTGCCATCAGTGAGTCGGGAGGGAGTGGGGACCTCCATGAGCAGTTCTTC. This chain connects TRBV10-3 to TRBJ2-1; TRBD2 aligns across 7 bases. The CDR3 extends over 17 amino acids. Germline V CDR1 and CDR2: ENHRY, SYGVKD. J was trimmed by 8 bases and V by 0 bases; bases with no gene match: 13.

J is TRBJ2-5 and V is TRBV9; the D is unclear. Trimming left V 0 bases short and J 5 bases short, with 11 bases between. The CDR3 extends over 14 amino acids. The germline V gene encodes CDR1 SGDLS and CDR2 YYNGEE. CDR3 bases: TGTGCCAGCAGCGTAGGACCGATCGGGGAGACCCAGTACTTC. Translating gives CASSVGPIGETQYF.

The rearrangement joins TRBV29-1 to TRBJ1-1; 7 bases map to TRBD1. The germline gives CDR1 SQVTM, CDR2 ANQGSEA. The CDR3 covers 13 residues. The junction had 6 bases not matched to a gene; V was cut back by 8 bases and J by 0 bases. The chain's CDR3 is CSTEGGLNTEAFF. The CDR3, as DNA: TGCAGCACCGAAGGGGGCTTGAACACTGAAGCTTTCTTT.

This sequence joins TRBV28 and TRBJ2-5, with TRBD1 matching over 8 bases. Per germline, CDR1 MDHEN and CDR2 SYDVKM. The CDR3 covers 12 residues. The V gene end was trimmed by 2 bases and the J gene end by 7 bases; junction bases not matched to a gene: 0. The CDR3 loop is CASSLGQGTQYF. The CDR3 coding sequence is TGTGCCAGCAGTTTAGGACAGGGGACCCAGTACTTC. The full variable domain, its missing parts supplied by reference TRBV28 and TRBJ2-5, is DVKVTQSSRYLVKRTGEKVFLECVQDMDHENMFWYRQDPGLGLRLIYFSYDVKMKEKGDIPEGYSVSREKKERFSLILESASTNQTSMYLCASSLGQGTQYFGPGTRLLVL.

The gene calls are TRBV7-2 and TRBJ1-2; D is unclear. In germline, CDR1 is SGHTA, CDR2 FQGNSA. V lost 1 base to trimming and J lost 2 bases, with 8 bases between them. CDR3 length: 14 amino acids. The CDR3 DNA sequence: TGTGCCAGCAGCTTAGGGTACGGGAACTATGGCTACACCTTC. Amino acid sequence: CASSLGYGNYGYTF.

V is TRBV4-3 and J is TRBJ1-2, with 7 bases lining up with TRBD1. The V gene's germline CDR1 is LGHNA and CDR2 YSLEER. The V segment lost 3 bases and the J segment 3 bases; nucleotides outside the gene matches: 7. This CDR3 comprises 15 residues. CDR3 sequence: CASSHETGSHYGYTF. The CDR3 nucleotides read TGCGCCAGCAGCCATGAGACAGGGTCCCACTATGGCTACACCTTC.

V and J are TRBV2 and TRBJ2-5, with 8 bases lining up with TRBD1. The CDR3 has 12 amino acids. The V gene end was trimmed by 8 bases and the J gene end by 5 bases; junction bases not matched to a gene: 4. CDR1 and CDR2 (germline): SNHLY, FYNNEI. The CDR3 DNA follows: TGTGCCAGCGGCTGGGACAGGGAGACCCAGTACTTC. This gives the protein CASGWDRETQYF. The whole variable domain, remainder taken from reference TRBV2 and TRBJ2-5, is EPEVTQTPSHQVTQMGQEVILRCVPISNHLYFYWYRQILGQKVEFLVSFYNNEISEKSEIFDDQFSVERPDGSNFTLKIRSTKLEDSAMYFCASGWDRETQYFGPGTRLLVL.

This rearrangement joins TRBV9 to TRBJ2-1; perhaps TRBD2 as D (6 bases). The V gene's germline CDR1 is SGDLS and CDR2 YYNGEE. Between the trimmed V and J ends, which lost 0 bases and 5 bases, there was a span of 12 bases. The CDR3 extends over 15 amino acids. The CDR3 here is CASSVEGASDNEQFF. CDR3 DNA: TGTGCCAGCAGCGTAGAGGGCGCTAGCGACAATGAGCAGTTCTTC. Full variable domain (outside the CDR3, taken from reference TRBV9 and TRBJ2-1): DSGVTQTPKHLITATGQRVTLRCSPRSGDLSVYWYQQSLDQGLQFLIQYYNGEERAKGNILERFSAQQFPDLHSELNLSSLELGDSALYFCASSVEGASDNEQFFGPGTRLTVL.

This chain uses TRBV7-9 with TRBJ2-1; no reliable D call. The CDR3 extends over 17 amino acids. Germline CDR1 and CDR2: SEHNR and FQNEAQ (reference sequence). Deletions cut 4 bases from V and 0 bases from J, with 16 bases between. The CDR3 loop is CASSSLREASSYNEQFF. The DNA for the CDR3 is TGTGCCAGCAGCTCCCTTAGAGAAGCGAGCTCCTACAATGAGCAGTTCTTC. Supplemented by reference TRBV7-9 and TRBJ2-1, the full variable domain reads DTGVSQNPRHKITKRGQNVTFRCDPISEHNRLYWYRQTLGQGPEFLTYFQNEAQLEKSRLLSDRFSAERPKGSFSTLEIQRTEQGDSAMYLCASSSLREASSYNEQFFGPGTRLTVL.

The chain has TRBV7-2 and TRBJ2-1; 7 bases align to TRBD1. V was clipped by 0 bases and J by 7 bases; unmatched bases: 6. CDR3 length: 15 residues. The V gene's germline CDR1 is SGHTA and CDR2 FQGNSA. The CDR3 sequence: CASSLALDRENEQFF. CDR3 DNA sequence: TGTGCCAGCAGCTTAGCGCTCGACAGGGAGAATGAGCAGTTCTTC.

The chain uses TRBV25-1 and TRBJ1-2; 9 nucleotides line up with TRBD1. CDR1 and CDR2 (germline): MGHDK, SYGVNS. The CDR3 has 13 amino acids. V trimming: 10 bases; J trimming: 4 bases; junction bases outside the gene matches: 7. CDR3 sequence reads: CATLRQGGYGYTF. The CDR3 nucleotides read TGTGCCACCCTTAGACAGGGGGGCTATGGCTACACCTTC.

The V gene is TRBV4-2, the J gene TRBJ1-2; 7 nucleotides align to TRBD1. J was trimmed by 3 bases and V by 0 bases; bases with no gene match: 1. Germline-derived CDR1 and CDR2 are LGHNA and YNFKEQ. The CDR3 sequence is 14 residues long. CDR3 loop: CASSQDRGYYGYTF. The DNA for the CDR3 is TGTGCCAGCAGCCAAGACAGGGGGTACTATGGCTACACCTTC.

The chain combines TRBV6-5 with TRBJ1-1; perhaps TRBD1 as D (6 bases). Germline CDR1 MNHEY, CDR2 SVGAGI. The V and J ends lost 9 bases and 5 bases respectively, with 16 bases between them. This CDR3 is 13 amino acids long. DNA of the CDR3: TGTGCCAGTGGAGGACACCAGGGGACTGAAGCTTTCTTT. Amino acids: CASGGHQGTEAFF.